These T cell receptor beta chains were read from a single sample in a study of OX40 agonist ivuxolimab in advanced cancers. Libraries were prepared by immunoSEQ multiplex PCR; TCRdb keeps only in-frame clonotypes and omits some of them. Of 50,000 to 60,000 clones listed, about 90% were seen once; the top ten hold approximately 5%. The sequencing here drew on CD4+ or CD8+ T cells sorted from blood, taken in a trial of the OX40 agonist ivuxolimab. The receptors shown here come from an adult with an advanced solid tumor such as melanoma, head and neck, liver or kidney cancer. Both conserved end residues are part of each CDR3. Each record gives: clone size, V gene, J gene, D gene, CDR3 length, CDR3 protein, CDR3 DNA. A D gene is named only where the DNA matches it firmly. For some rows the clone size is stated as once, few or many, or as a class when expanded; others skip it.

size: few; V: TRBV19; J: TRBJ2-7; D: -; length: 15; CDR3: CASSMKATSSYEQYF; DNA: TGTGCCAGTAGTATGAAAGCGACGAGCTCCTACGAGCAGTACTTC
size: -; V: TRBV5-1; J: TRBJ2-3; D: -; length: 15; CDR3: CASSPRDYDTDTQYF; DNA: TGCGCCAGCAGCCCCCGCGACTATGACACAGATACGCAGTATTTT
size: -; V: TRBV14; J: TRBJ2-7; D: -; length: 15; CDR3: CASSQGFRGPYEQYF; DNA: TGTGCCAGCAGCCAAGGATTCAGGGGCCCCTACGAGCAGTACTTC
size: -; V: TRBV27; J: TRBJ2-7; D: TRBD2; length: 15; CDR3: CASRTTGTTPYEQYF; DNA: TGTGCCAGCAGAACAACCGGGACTACACCCTACGAGCAGTACTTC
size: -; V: TRBV29-1; J: TRBJ2-5; D: -; length: 12; CDR3: CSVGQYQETQYF; DNA: TGCAGCGTTGGACAGTACCAAGAGACCCAGTACTTC
size: once; V: TRBV5-4; J: TRBJ1-1; D: TRBD1; length: 17; CDR3: CASSSGTVSSMNTEAFF; DNA: TGTGCCAGCAGCTCGGGGACAGTATCGTCAATGAACACTGAAGCTTTCTTT
size: -; V: TRBV5-1; J: TRBJ2-3; D: -; length: 15; CDR3: CASRARGDSTDTQYF; DNA: TGCGCCAGCAGGGCGAGGGGGGATAGCACAGATACGCAGTATTTT
size: -; V: TRBV28; J: TRBJ2-7; D: -; length: 14; CDR3: CASSLAVGGYEQYF; DNA: TGTGCCAGCAGTTTAGCCGTGGGTGGGTACGAGCAGTACTTC
size: -; V: TRBV18; J: TRBJ2-1; D: -; length: 11; CDR3: CASYQGNEQFF; DNA: TGTGCCAGCTATCAGGGAAATGAGCAGTTCTTC
size: few; V: TRBV9; J: TRBJ1-6; D: TRBD1; length: 14; CDR3: CASSTRDSSSPLHF; DNA: TGTGCCAGCAGCACCCGGGACAGCTCTTCACCCCTCCACTTT
size: -; V: TRBV19; J: TRBJ2-2; D: TRBD1; length: 15; CDR3: CASSITRGRVGELFF; DNA: TGTGCCAGTAGTATAACCAGGGGGCGAGTCGGGGAGCTGTTTTTT
size: -; V: TRBV4-1; J: TRBJ1-6; D: -; length: 17; CDR3: CASREKGQSSYNSPLHF; DNA: TGCGCCAGCAGGGAAAAGGGGCAGAGCTCCTATAATTCACCCCTCCACTTT
size: -; V: TRBV30; J: TRBJ1-2; D: -; length: 14; CDR3: CAWSPDPLSYGYTF; DNA: TGTGCCTGGAGCCCGGATCCTTTGTCCTATGGCTACACCTTC
size: -; V: TRBV6-1; J: TRBJ2-2; D: -; length: 14; CDR3: CASRPGPRGGELFF; DNA: TGTGCCAGCAGACCGGGACCCCGAGGCGGGGAGCTGTTTTTT
size: -; V: TRBV10-2; J: TRBJ2-2; D: TRBD1; length: 13; CDR3: CASRGDRSGELFF; DNA: TGCGCCAGCAGGGGGGACAGGTCCGGGGAGCTGTTTTTT
size: -; V: TRBV5-4; J: TRBJ2-7; D: -; length: 12; CDR3: CASSPRTYEQYF; DNA: TGTGCCAGCAGCCCGCGTACCTACGAGCAGTACTTC
size: -; V: TRBV5-4; J: TRBJ2-5; D: TRBD1; length: 16; CDR3: CASSSGDRGRGETQYF; DNA: TGTGCCAGCAGCTCCGGGGACAGGGGGCGCGGGGAGACCCAGTACTTC